Included here is one T cell receptor (beta chain) sequence, with context. CDR3 size: 13 residues. The germline V gene has CDR1 KGHSH and CDR2 LQKENI. Trimming took 6 bases from V and 6 from J, leaving 13 bases between them. The assay was immunoSEQ multiplex PCR, and TCRdb's table has in-frame clones only and misses some. The sample gives just over 40,000 clones, 89% of which show up once; around 0.51% is in the top ten. This sample was taken from a study of T cell changes during pregnancy in multiple sclerosis. V gene TRBV18 combines with J gene TRBJ2-3; D is possibly TRBD2 (5 bases). The source of this sequence is a female donor with multiple sclerosis, enrolled in a pregnancy study. The sequencing used CD4+ T cells from peripheral blood mononuclear cells, collected in the first trimester of pregnancy. DNA of the CDR3: TGTGCCAGCTCGTCGGACTTGGGGGATACGCAGTATTTT. It translates to CASSSDLGDTQYF.